This T cell receptor (beta chain) was obtained from a study of regulatory T cells in long-lasting Graves disease. The time point was: persistent/refractory GD, antithyroid drugs over 5 years with positive TRAb. Researchers made the TCR library from RNA that was extracted from PBMCs. In this cohort, patients came from an endocrinology department located in Xi'an, China. CDR1 and CDR2 (germline): SEHNR, FQNEAQ (reference sequence). This CDR3 is built from 15 residues. Trimming removed 2 bases from V and 0 bases from J, with 8 bases in between. Arm-PCR of CDR3 regions with iRepertoire HTBI primers generated TCR beta libraries. TCRdb re-called the multiplex PCR reads through MiXCR, storing one row per CDR3 protein. This sample has approximately 290,000 distinct CDR3 sequences; around a fifth occur once, and the top ten carry roughly three fifths.

Sample: peripheral blood mononuclear cells (PBMCs), taken when the disease was refractory, from a patient treated with antithyroid drugs. The sequence came from a female donor with Graves disease. J is TRBJ2-1 and V is TRBV7-9; D remains ambiguous. CDR3 loop: CASSLIPYSYNEQFF. CDR3 sequence (DNA): TGTGCCAGCAGCTTAATACCTTACTCCTACAATGAGCAGTTCTTC.